These T cell receptor beta chains were read from a single sample in a study of T cell responses to AZD1222 COVID-19 vaccine. Sequencing was performed with immunoSEQ multiplex PCR; in TCRdb, only in-frame clones are kept and a portion is missing. This sample yields some 280,000 clones, of which 90% to 95% are seen a single time; around 0.6% belongs to the top ten. Sample: peripheral blood, taken 28 days after the second AZD1222 dose. The origin of the receptors is an adult who received the AZD1222 COVID-19 vaccine. Both conserved end residues are part of each CDR3. The D gene is left open where the match is weak. Size values are once, few and many counts, or a class for expanded clones, and some rows have none.

size: once; D: .; V: TRBV5-1; J: TRBJ1-4; DNA: TGCGCCAGCAGCTTGGGACAGGCCAATGAAAAACTGTTTTTT; CDR3: CASSLGQANEKLFF
size: .; D: TRBD2; V: TRBV15; J: TRBJ2-7; DNA: TGTGCCACCAGCAGAGGCGGGAGTAGCTACGAGCAGTACTTC; CDR3: CATSRGGSSYEQYF
size: .; D: TRBD2; V: TRBV5-4; J: TRBJ2-1; DNA: TGTGCCAGCAGCTTAGGTGGGGTAGCGGGAGTCAATGAGCAGTTCTTC; CDR3: CASSLGGVAGVNEQFF
size: .; D: .; V: TRBV2; J: TRBJ1-3; DNA: TGTGCCAGCGGGGTGGGCGGAAACACCATATATTTT; CDR3: CASGVGGNTIYF
size: .; D: .; V: TRBV29-1; J: TRBJ2-3; DNA: TGCAGCGCCGACACAGATACGCAGTATTTT; CDR3: CSADTDTQYF
size: .; D: .; V: TRBV3-1/TRBV3-2; J: TRBJ2-5; DNA: TGTGCCAGCAGCCATACCCTAACCCAGTACTTC; CDR3: CASSHTLTQYF
size: .; D: .; V: TRBV20-1; J: TRBJ1-2; DNA: TGCAGTGCTAGCCCTAACTATGGCTACACCTTC; CDR3: CSASPNYGYTF
size: .; D: .; V: TRBV7-3; J: TRBJ2-1; DNA: TGTGCCAGCAGCCTCATGGCGGGTCGGTACAATGAGCAGTTCTTC; CDR3: CASSLMAGRYNEQFF
size: once; D: TRBD1; V: TRBV2; J: TRBJ1-2; DNA: TGTGCCAGCAAAGGGACAGGGCACAGCTATGGCTACACCTTC; CDR3: CASKGTGHSYGYTF
size: .; D: TRBD1; V: TRBV2; J: TRBJ2-7; DNA: TGTGCCAGCAGTGAAGGAAGGACAGGGTCCAACGAGCAGTACTTC; CDR3: CASSEGRTGSNEQYF
size: .; D: TRBD2; V: TRBV10-3; J: TRBJ2-7; DNA: TGTGCCATCAGTGGTATCCGGGCGGGGGGCTCCTACGAGCAGTACTTC; CDR3: CAISGIRAGGSYEQYF
size: .; D: .; V: TRBV18; J: TRBJ1-1; DNA: TGTGCCAGCTCACCCCCTGGTCGTCGCACTGAAGCTTTCTTT; CDR3: CASSPPGRRTEAFF
size: .; D: .; V: TRBV9; J: TRBJ2-3; DNA: TGTGCCAGCAGTACATCAATCACGCCAGATACGCAGTATTTT; CDR3: CASSTSITPDTQYF
size: .; D: .; V: TRBV9; J: TRBJ2-7; DNA: TGTGCCAGCAGCGTAGCGCCGGGTTATGGGTACGAGCAGTACTTC; CDR3: CASSVAPGYGYEQYF
size: .; D: .; V: TRBV4-1; J: TRBJ1-2; DNA: TGCGCCAGCAGCCAAGATTCAGGCCTTAGCTATGGCTACACCTTC; CDR3: CASSQDSGLSYGYTF
size: .; D: .; V: TRBV18; J: TRBJ1-1; DNA: TGTGCCAGCTCACCAGGTCCCGACATCCGGGACACTGAAGCTTTCTTT; CDR3: CASSPGPDIRDTEAFF
size: .; D: .; V: TRBV27; J: TRBJ1-2; DNA: TGTGCCAGCAGTAGACAACCTTCTAACCTGGCTGGCTACACCTTC; CDR3: CASSRQPSNLAGYTF
size: few; D: .; V: TRBV19; J: TRBJ1-1; DNA: TGTGCCAGTAGTTTGGGGTACCGGAGTTTGAACACTGAAGCTTTCTTT; CDR3: CASSLGYRSLNTEAFF
size: .; D: TRBD2; V: TRBV5-1; J: TRBJ2-7; DNA: TGCGCCAGCAGCGGGAGGGAGTCCTACGAGCAGTACTTC; CDR3: CASSGRESYEQYF
size: .; D: .; V: TRBV3-1/TRBV3-2; J: TRBJ1-2; DNA: TGTGCCAGCAGCCAGACAGCTTATAACTATGGCTACACCTTC; CDR3: CASSQTAYNYGYTF
size: .; D: .; V: TRBV10-3; J: TRBJ1-3; DNA: TGTGCCACTACCTTGAACTCTGGAAACACCATATATTTT; CDR3: CATTLNSGNTIYF
size: .; D: .; V: TRBV5-1; J: TRBJ1-6; DNA: TGCGCCAGCAGCTTGGAAGGGGGATCACCCCTCCACTTT; CDR3: CASSLEGGSPLHF
size: .; D: TRBD2; V: TRBV5-6; J: TRBJ2-7; DNA: TGTGCCAGCAGCTTGCGGGGGGAACCCTATCCTGGGCAGTACTTC; CDR3: CASSLRGEPYPGQYF
size: .; D: .; V: TRBV28; J: TRBJ1-5; DNA: TGTGCCAGCACCAGGCAAATCAATCAGCCCCAGCATTTT; CDR3: CASTRQINQPQHF
size: .; D: TRBD1; V: TRBV19; J: TRBJ2-2; DNA: TGTGCCAGTAGAAACCGGGGACAGGGGCCCTGGACGAACACCGGGGAGCTGTTTTTT; CDR3: CASRNRGQGPWTNTGELFF
size: .; D: .; V: TRBV28; J: TRBJ1-1; DNA: TGTGCCAGCAGTTTGCGCGCTCTGAACACTGAAGCTTTCTTT; CDR3: CASSLRALNTEAFF